The source of this T cell receptor (beta chain) is a study of shared clonotypes between healthy human individuals. This CDR3 is 14 amino acids long. Germline values: CDR1 MDHEN, CDR2 SYDVKM. Trimming pared 3 bases from V and 4 bases from J, leaving 10 bases between. Some clones are missing from TCRdb's copy, which holds only in-frame ones; the method was immunoSEQ multiplex PCR. The sample holds under 2.5 million clones, just under 95% seen once. This chain uses TRBV28 with TRBJ1-5; D unresolved. The sequenced sample was naive CD4+ T cells from PBMCs. The subset was: CD45RA+ positively selected. This TCR came from a man aged 18-30 years in good health. Some clones in this sample may be carry-over from other donors' samples. The CDR3 spells CASSLVGLNQPQHF. CDR3 coding DNA: TGTGCCAGCAGTTTGGTAGGGTTGAATCAGCCCCAGCATTTT.